This T cell receptor beta chain appears in the sequencing data of a study of T cells in women clearing cervical HPV infection (dated 2018 in TCRdb). Looking at the study overall: Cases were some 26 women with histologically confirmed HPV16-related CIN3 or worse, including a couple of invasive cancers. Controls were 25 or so women whose single incident HPV16 infection cleared within 12 months without precancer or cancer developing. Blood from cases was collected at the visit at which the lesion was first identified, whereas blood from controls was collected once infection was no longer detected. For cases, the median interval between lesion detection and blood sampling was about 140 days, with an interquartile range of about 80 to 210 days. Since only a few of the women had HLA typing available, the possibility that HLA type was acting as a confounder could not be ruled out. Nested within Costa Rica's Guanacaste HPV Natural History Study, an exploratory proof-of-principle case-control study compared TCR repertoires across cervical HPV16 outcomes. Cases and controls were matched on year of sample collection and on age within five years. Cases had a median age of approximately 34 years and controls had a median age of about 37, with no significant differences in baseline characteristics. The parent cohort enrolled 8,500 to 11,000 women aged 18 or older in Guanacaste, Costa Rica, during about 1992 to 1995 and followed them for more than 6 years. As quality controls, five blinded duplicates were added to each group, bringing the total to roughly 60 samples made up of roughly 50 participants and 10 or so replicates. Study-wide findings and limitations: By combining richness with V gene abundances, random forest classifiers separated cases from controls with an estimated AUC of 0.75 to 0.85. Because of the cross-sectional design, the study could not determine whether the associations came before infection or resulted from infection, and neither effector/memory subsets nor HPV-specific T cells were isolated. CIN3+ cases had significantly higher TCR repertoire richness than controls across sequencing depths, but evenness did not differ between the groups. Because the number of T cells in each sample was unknown, differences in richness could reflect differing T-cell content rather than repertoire biology.

Every participant had a single incident cervical HPV16 infection, and women with prevalent HPV16 infections were excluded. Cervical HPV DNA was detected by MY09/MY11 PCR, and genotyping was performed by dot-blot hybridization. Approximately 15 mL of heparinized blood was centrifuged, after which the buffy coat was aliquoted, frozen at -30 degrees C, and then stored at -80 degrees C. QIAGEN kits were used to extract genomic DNA from the buffy coat specimens. A remark on this clone: What antigen it recognizes has not been identified.

TCR beta CDR3 regions were amplified by multiplex PCR using the immunoSEQ assay from an average of about 1.2 ug genomic DNA per sample. The assay corrected primer bias using a complete synthetic TCR repertoire to establish an amplification baseline. The amplicons were sequenced on the Illumina platform. In the original analysis: Sequence errors were corrected by clustering with frequency ratios and a modified nearest-neighbor algorithm, and the sequences were then analyzed in the immunoSEQ Analyzer using IMGT gene definitions. At each rarefaction depth, TCR richness and evenness were averaged across 20 rarefaction repeats, and any sample with fewer sequences than the depth was left out. V, D and J gene relative abundances were compared between groups with Wilcoxon rank sum tests, applying FDR correction. In the blinded duplicates, the intraclass correlation was less than 97% for TCR richness and averaged about 80% across 66 gene segments. Here the immuneACCESS table is served through TCRdb, limited to in-frame sequences with V and J called. Missing clones are a known gap in these copies; in checked studies unresolved V genes cover under half, and the rest lacks a known reason. That table furnishes V, J and clone size, whereas the DNA furnished D and trimming. The table for this sample shows roughly 24,000 clones. Clones ranked in the top ten supply over 4.5% of the sample.

This TCR derives from a woman aged 18-70 years with a cervical HPV16 infection that either progressed to CIN3+ or cleared (not recorded which). Source material: blood buffy coat.

The CDR3 protein sequence reads: CAGQGTPTCRYQETQYF. The DNA read from the CDR3 is TGCGCCGGACAGGGTACCCCGACGTGTCGGTACCAAGAGACC. The V and J segments used are TRBV23-1 and TRBJ2-5; 8 central nucleotides agree with TRBD1. The read finishes 3 residues shy of the CDR3 end, and the germline J gene is used to complete it. TRBV23-1 is flagged as an ORF with uncertain function. Trimming accounts for 11 bases at V and 0 bases at J, while the number of junction bases matched to no gene is 17. From the cysteine up to the phenylalanine, the CDR3 has a length of 17 residues. The 42 bases shown cover part of the CDR3, and their frame starts at base 1.